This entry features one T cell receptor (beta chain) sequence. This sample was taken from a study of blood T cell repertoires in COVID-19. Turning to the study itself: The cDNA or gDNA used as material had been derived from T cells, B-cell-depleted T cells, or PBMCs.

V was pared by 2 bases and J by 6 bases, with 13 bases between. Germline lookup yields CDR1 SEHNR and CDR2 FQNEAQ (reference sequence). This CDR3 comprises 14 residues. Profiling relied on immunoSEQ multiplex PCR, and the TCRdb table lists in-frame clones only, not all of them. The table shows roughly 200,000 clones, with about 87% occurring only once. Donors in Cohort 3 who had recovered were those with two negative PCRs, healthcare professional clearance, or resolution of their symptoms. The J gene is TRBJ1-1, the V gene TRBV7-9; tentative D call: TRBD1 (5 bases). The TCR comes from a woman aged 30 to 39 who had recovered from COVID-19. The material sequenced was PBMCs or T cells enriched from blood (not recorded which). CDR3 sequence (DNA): TGTGCCAGCAGCTTATTCGGGCAGGGCGCTGAAGCTTTCTTT. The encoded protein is CASSLFGQGAEAFF.